This TCR beta chain emerged from a study of blood T cells in healthy people across ages. The wider study: When template switching was applied, about one barcoded beta molecule was captured per two T cells.

The CDR3 is made up of 13 amino acids. The V end lost 1 base, the J end lost 4 bases, and 7 bases lay between the germline ends. The germline CDR1 and CDR2 sequences are SGHDN and FVKESK. PCR was performed a second time for about 6 to 12 cycles using a sample-barcoded 5' primer and a J-beta primer mix. From the 5' RACE reads, TCRdb called clonotypes with MiXCR, one entry per CDR3 protein. The data contain 600,000 to 1,000,000 distinct CDR3 sequences, about three fifths of them singletons. The sample was blood. The receptor was derived from a man aged 25 to 40 in good health. J is TRBJ1-2 and V is TRBV14; D is ambiguous. The CDR3 sequence: CASSQGVTYGYTF. The CDR3 DNA follows: TGTGCCAGCAGCCAAGGCGTAACCTATGGCTACACCTTC. The full variable domain, completed using reference TRBV14 and TRBJ1-2, is EAGVTQFPSHSVIEKGQTVTLRCDPISGHDNLYWYRRVMGKEIKFLLHFVKESKQDESGMPNNRFLAERTGGTYSTLKVQPAELEDSGVYFCASSQGVTYGYTFGSGTRLTVV.